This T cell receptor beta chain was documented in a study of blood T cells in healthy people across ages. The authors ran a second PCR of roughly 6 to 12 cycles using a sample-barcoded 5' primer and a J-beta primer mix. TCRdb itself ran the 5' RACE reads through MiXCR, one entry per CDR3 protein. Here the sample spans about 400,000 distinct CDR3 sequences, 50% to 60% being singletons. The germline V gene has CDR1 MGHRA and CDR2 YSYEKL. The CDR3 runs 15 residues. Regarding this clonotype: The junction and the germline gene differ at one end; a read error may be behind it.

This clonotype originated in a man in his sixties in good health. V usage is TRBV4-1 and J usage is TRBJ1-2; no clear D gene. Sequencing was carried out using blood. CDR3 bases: TGCGCGAGCAGCCAAGATTCAATGGTGTCAGGCGGCCACACCTTC. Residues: CASSQDSMVSGGHTF.